A selection of T cell receptor beta chains follows, all from one sample in a study of CD8+ T cells in alopecia areata. Sequencing used immunoSEQ multiplex PCR; TCRdb keeps in-frame clones, though not all of them. The sample carries approximately 130,000 clones, approximately 57% recorded once. Sequences were derived from CD4+ T cells sorted from blood, sampled at week 4, from a patient treated with tofacitinib. These receptors were collected from a human donor with alopecia areata. The CDR3 runs from the conserved cysteine through the conserved F or W. Size is omitted from some rows. Given values are once, few, many or a class for expanded clones.

>TRBV7-8|TRBJ2-7|-
CASSLFRVAYEQYF
>TRBV30|TRBJ2-7|few
CAWSRREDEQYF
>TRBV5-4|TRBJ2-5|-
CASSPGRQETQYF
>TRBV5-1|TRBJ2-7|-
CASSLETPAEQYF
>TRBV2|TRBJ1-2|-
CASSLVDYGYTF
>TRBV7-2|TRBJ2-3|-
CASSLSVSADTQYF
>TRBV7-2|TRBJ2-3|medium-sized
CASSPGLGTDTQYF
>TRBV5-1|TRBJ1-1|-
CASSSDPSTEAFF
>TRBV6-5|TRBJ1-5|-
CASSYSSGYNQPQHF
>TRBV7-9|TRBJ2-5|many
CASSSELAGGQEETQYF